This is a list of T cell receptor beta chains from one sample in a study of T cells in Graves' hyperthyroidism and ophthalmopathy. TCRdb processed the multiplex PCR reads anew with MiXCR; each CDR3 protein has one entry. There are around 350,000 distinct CDR3 sequences in the sample; less than 20% occur only once, and 25% to 35% lies in the top ten. The material sequenced was blood. These TCRs come from a woman in her late teens or twenties with Graves' hyperthyroidism that later progressed to Graves' ophthalmopathy. CDR3s include the opening cysteine and the closing phenylalanine or tryptophan. The D gene is left open where the match is weak. The size of a clone is reported for some rows only, either as once, few or many, or as a class for expanded clones.

v_gene	j_gene	abundance	d_gene	CDR3aa	CDR3nt
TRBV4-2	TRBJ1-1	few	.	CASSQKMGNTEAFF	TGTGCCAGCAGCCAAAAAATGGGGAACACTGAAGCTTTCTTT
TRBV4-3	TRBJ2-7	.	.	CASSQDQNRGGGEQYF	TGCGCCAGCAGCCAAGATCAGAACAGGGGAGGAGGCGAGCAGTACTTC
TRBV28	TRBJ2-4	many	.	CASSLPQGGENIQYF	TGTGCCAGCAGTTTGCCACAGGGTGGCGAAAACATTCAGTACTTC
TRBV28	TRBJ1-5	many	.	CASSLDSQPQHF	TGTGCCAGCAGTTTAGACAGTCAGCCCCAGCATTTT
TRBV3-1	TRBJ2-7	many	TRBD2	CASSPAGAPYEQYF	TGTGCCAGCAGCCCGGCGGGAGCGCCATACGAGCAGTACTTC
TRBV20-1	TRBJ1-1	.	TRBD1	CSARLPGQPSTEAFF	TGCAGTGCTAGACTACCGGGACAGCCGAGCACTGAAGCTTTCTTT
TRBV4-1	TRBJ2-1	few	.	CASSQVLMVYPYNEQFF	TGCGCCAGCAGCCAAGTTTTAATGGTTTACCCCTACAATGAGCAGTTCTTC
TRBV3-1	TRBJ1-2	few	.	CASSQQAGAYGYTF	TGTGCCAGCAGCCAACAGGCAGGGGCCTATGGCTACACCTTC
TRBV5-1	TRBJ2-5	.	TRBD2	CASSPGTSGSKTQYF	TGCGCCAGCAGCCCCGGGACTAGCGGGAGTAAGACCCAGTACTTC
TRBV9	TRBJ2-7	.	.	CASSVGTQNYEQYF	TGTGCCAGCAGCGTAGGGACCCAAAATTACGAGCAGTACTTC
TRBV27	TRBJ1-2	.	TRBD1	CASSLSDRGNYGYTF	TGTGCCAGCAGTTTATCCGACAGGGGCAACTATGGCTACACCTTC
TRBV11-2	TRBJ2-5	.	.	CASSPLGRGLETQYF	TGTGCCAGCAGCCCGTTGGGTAGAGGGCTAGAGACCCAGTACTTC
TRBV7-9	TRBJ2-7	many	TRBD2	CASSIGTSGGVREQYF	TGTGCCAGCAGCATCGGGACTAGCGGGGGGGTCCGGGAGCAGTACTTC
TRBV28	TRBJ2-3	many	TRBD2	CASSSLLAGFTDTQYF	TGTGCCAGCAGTTCCCTCCTAGCGGGATTCACAGATACGCAGTATTTT
TRBV2	TRBJ1-6	many	TRBD1	CASRGQQNSPLHF	TGTGCCAGCAGGGGACAGCAGAATTCACCCCTCCACTTT
TRBV6-2/TRBV6-3	TRBJ1-1	.	.	CASSYSGESVTEAFF	TGTGCCAGCAGTTACTCTGGGGAATCGGTCACTGAAGCTTTCTTT
TRBV11-2	TRBJ2-5	few	.	CASSLDRGPQYF	TGTGCCAGCAGCTTAGATCGGGGGCCCCAGTACTTC
TRBV6-6	TRBJ2-7	many	.	CASSYSKTPAGLYEQYF	TGTGCCAGCAGTTACTCCAAAACCCCGGCGGGGCTCTACGAGCAGTACTTC
TRBV6-1	TRBJ2-3	many	TRBD2	CASSVRAGAADTQYF	TGTGCCAGCAGTGTCCGAGCGGGAGCTGCAGATACGCAGTATTTT
TRBV5-1	TRBJ2-3	many	TRBD1	CASSLRGPTSTDTQYF	TGCGCCAGCAGCCTCAGGGGGCCCACTAGCACAGATACGCAGTATTTT
TRBV7-9	TRBJ1-1	few	.	CASSLGGLSTEAFF	TGTGCCAGCAGCTTAGGGGGCCTAAGCACTGAAGCTTTCTTT
TRBV18	TRBJ1-1	many	.	CASSGVGNTEAFF	TGTGCCAGCTCAGGGGTGGGCAACACTGAAGCTTTCTTT
TRBV5-1	TRBJ2-1	many	TRBD2	CASSFSSGTFGNEQFF	TGCGCCAGCAGCTTTTCTAGCGGGACTTTTGGGAATGAGCAGTTCTTC
TRBV14	TRBJ2-1	.	.	CASSRLGSMYNEQFF	TGTGCCAGCAGCCGACTCGGGTCGATGTACAATGAGCAGTTCTTC
TRBV20-1	TRBJ1-5	many	TRBD1	CSARDGGQGAASHQPQHF	TGCAGTGCTAGAGATGGGGGGCAGGGGGCCGCTTCCCACCAGCCCCAGCATTTT
TRBV28	TRBJ2-7	many	.	CASNRGRGSEQYF	TGTGCCAGCAACCGAGGCAGGGGAAGCGAGCAGTACTTC
TRBV12-3/TRBV12-4	TRBJ1-2	.	.	CASTPGNPGYTF	TGTGCCAGCACCCCAGGGAATCCTGGCTACACCTTC
TRBV7-9	TRBJ1-4	many	.	CASSLGGRTNEKLFF	TGTGCCAGCAGCTTAGGGGGCAGGACTAATGAAAAACTGTTTTTT
TRBV7-9	TRBJ1-3	few	TRBD1	CASSLDRGGNTIYF	TGTGCCAGCAGCCTCGACAGGGGTGGAAACACCATATATTTT
TRBV5-5	TRBJ1-1	.	.	CASSLGPKDTEAFF	TGTGCCAGCAGCCTGGGACCGAAGGACACTGAAGCTTTCTTT
TRBV2	TRBJ1-6	many	.	CASTQGRNSPLHF	TGTGCCAGCACCCAGGGGAGGAATTCACCCCTCCACTTT
TRBV5-1	TRBJ1-6	many	.	CASSRGGNSPLHF	TGCGCCAGCAGCCGGGGCGGAAATTCACCCCTCCACTTT
TRBV7-2	TRBJ1-1	many	TRBD1	CASSPGTVFTEAFF	TGTGCCAGCAGCCCAGGGACAGTGTTTACTGAAGCTTTCTTT
TRBV6-6	TRBJ2-7	many	TRBD1	CASSYSGVGTGVGGYEQYF	TGTGCCAGCAGTTACTCGGGCGTCGGGACAGGGGTCGGGGGCTACGAGCAGTACTTC
TRBV11-2	TRBJ2-4	many	.	CASSLATRLSPKNIQYF	TGTGCCAGCAGCTTAGCTACGCGTCTTTCTCCCAAAAACATTCAGTACTTC
TRBV7-3	TRBJ2-2	.	TRBD1	CASSLTGGDSTRTGELFF	TGTGCCAGCAGCTTAACTGGTGGGGACAGCACGAGGACCGGGGAGCTGTTTTTT
TRBV28	TRBJ2-1	many	TRBD1	CASSAGQGREQFF	TGTGCCAGTAGTGCGGGACAGGGTCGGGAGCAGTTCTTC
TRBV11-2	TRBJ1-6	many	.	CASSLVPQGSPLHF	TGTGCCAGCAGCTTAGTCCCACAGGGTTCACCCCTCCACTTT
TRBV4-3	TRBJ1-5	few	.	CASSQVPGPPWPQHF	TGCGCCAGCAGCCAAGTTCCGGGGCCCCCATGGCCCCAGCATTTT
TRBV18	TRBJ2-7	many	TRBD2	CASSPVRAGDEQYF	TGTGCCAGCTCACCAGTGCGCGCGGGGGACGAGCAGTACTTC
TRBV19	TRBJ2-7	.	TRBD1	CASSIIADRGYEQYF	TGTGCCAGTAGTATAATTGCGGACAGGGGCTACGAGCAGTACTTC
TRBV28	TRBJ2-1	many	.	CASSTQIGEQFF	TGTGCCAGCAGTACTCAGATCGGTGAGCAGTTCTTC
TRBV3-1	TRBJ1-1	many	TRBD1	CASSRITGVGTEAFF	TGTGCCAGCAGTCGTATTACAGGGGTAGGCACTGAAGCTTTCTTT
TRBV20-1	TRBJ2-1	.	.	CSARRGLHNEQFF	TGCAGTGCCCGGAGGGGACTCCACAATGAGCAGTTCTTC
TRBV12-3/TRBV12-4	TRBJ2-5	many	.	CASSARAGSETQYF	TGTGCCAGCAGCGCAAGGGCAGGGTCAGAGACCCAGTACTTC
TRBV6-1	TRBJ2-1	many	TRBD2	CASSDTSGSYNEQFF	TGTGCCAGCAGTGATACTAGCGGGAGCTACAATGAGCAGTTCTTC
TRBV5-1	TRBJ2-1	.	TRBD2	CASSLAGLAGGLLSYNEQFF	TGCGCCAGCAGCTTGGCCGGACTAGCGGGAGGTCTTTTATCCTACAATGAGCAGTTCTTC
TRBV6-1	TRBJ1-1	.	.	CASSELLMNTEAFF	TGTGCCAGCAGTGAACTCCTGATGAACACTGAAGCTTTCTTT
TRBV5-6	TRBJ2-3	.	TRBD1	CASTPDRGDTQYF	TGTGCCAGCACCCCTGACAGGGGGGATACGCAGTATTTT
TRBV27	TRBJ2-7	.	.	CASSFLAEPSFYEQYF	TGTGCCAGCAGTTTTTTAGCGGAGCCCTCTTTCTACGAGCAGTACTTC
TRBV20-1	TRBJ1-5	few	TRBD1	CSVTGQGEPNQPQHF	TGCAGTGTTACTGGACAGGGAGAACCCAATCAGCCCCAGCATTTT
TRBV27	TRBJ2-7	many	.	CAISQSSPPYEQYF	TGTGCCATCTCCCAAAGTTCTCCCCCCTACGAGCAGTACTTC
TRBV6-6	TRBJ2-7	many	.	CASSYSTDTTYEQYF	TGTGCCAGCAGTTACTCGACAGATACCACCTACGAGCAGTACTTC
TRBV11-1	TRBJ1-1	many	.	CASSSNTEAFF	TGTGCCAGCAGCTCCAACACTGAAGCTTTCTTT
TRBV20-1	TRBJ2-4	few	.	CSARVEASKNIQYF	TGCAGTGCTAGAGTGGAGGCTTCCAAAAACATTCAGTACTTC